The present TCR beta chain was sequenced within a study of blood T cells in healthy people across ages. Whole-study findings and limits: In older individuals, TCR beta diversity per million T cells was lower, falling roughly linearly with age.

As to this clonotype: Its specificity is not known.

A minimum of 6 micrograms of total RNA was extracted per sample. Using a J-beta primer mix together with a sample-barcoded 5' primer, a second PCR was run for roughly 6 to 12 cycles. One entry per CDR3 protein, called by TCRdb with MiXCR from the 5' RACE reads. Counted here are around 710,000 distinct CDR3 sequences, approximately 39% occurring once; the ten biggest clones make up around a fifth. Trimming took 6 bases from V and 11 from J; bases not matched to a gene: 8. Germline loops: CDR1 MGHDK, CDR2 SYGVNS. CDR3 length: 12 residues. Sequencing was performed on blood. This sequence originates from a woman aged 60-75 years in good health. This sequence joins TRBV25-1 and TRBJ2-5, with 8 bases matching TRBD1. This CDR3 reads CASREGQGRQYF. CDR3 nucleotides: TGTGCCAGCAGGGAAGGACAGGGTAGGCAGTACTTC.